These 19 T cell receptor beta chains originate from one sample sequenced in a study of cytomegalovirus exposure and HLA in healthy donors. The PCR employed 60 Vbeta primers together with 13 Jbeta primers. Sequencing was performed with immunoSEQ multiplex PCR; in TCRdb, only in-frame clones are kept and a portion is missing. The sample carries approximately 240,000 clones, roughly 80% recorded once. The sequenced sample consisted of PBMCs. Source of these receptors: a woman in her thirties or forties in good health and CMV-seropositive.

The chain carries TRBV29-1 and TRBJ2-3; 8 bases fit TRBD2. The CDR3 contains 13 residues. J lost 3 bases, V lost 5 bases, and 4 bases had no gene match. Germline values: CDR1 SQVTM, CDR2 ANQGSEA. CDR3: CSVRAGVTDTQYF. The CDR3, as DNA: TGCAGCGTTAGAGCGGGAGTGACAGATACGCAGTATTTT.

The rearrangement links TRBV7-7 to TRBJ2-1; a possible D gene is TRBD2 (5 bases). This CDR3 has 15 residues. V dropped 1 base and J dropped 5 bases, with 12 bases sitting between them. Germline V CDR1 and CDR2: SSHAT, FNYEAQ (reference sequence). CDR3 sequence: CASSLGRGSHNEQFF. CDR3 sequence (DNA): TGTGCCAGCAGCTTAGGCCGCGGGTCCCACAATGAGCAGTTCTTC.

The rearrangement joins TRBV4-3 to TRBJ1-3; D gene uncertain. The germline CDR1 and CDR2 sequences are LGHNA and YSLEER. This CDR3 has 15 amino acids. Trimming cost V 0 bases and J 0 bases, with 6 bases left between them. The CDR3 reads CASSQDGSSGNTIYF. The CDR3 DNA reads TGCGCCAGCAGCCAAGATGGTAGCTCTGGAAACACCATATATTTT.

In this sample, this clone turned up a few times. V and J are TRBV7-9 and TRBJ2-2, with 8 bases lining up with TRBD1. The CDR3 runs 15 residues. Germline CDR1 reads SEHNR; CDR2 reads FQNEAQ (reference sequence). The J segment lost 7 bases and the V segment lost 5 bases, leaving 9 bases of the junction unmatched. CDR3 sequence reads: CASSATRGQGGELFF. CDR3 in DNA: TGTGCCAGCAGCGCAACCAGGGGGCAAGGCGGGGAGCTGTTTTTT.

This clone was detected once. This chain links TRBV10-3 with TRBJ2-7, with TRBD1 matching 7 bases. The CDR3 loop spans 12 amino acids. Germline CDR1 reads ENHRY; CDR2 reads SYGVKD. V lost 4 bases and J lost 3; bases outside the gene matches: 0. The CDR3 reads CAISGQGYEQYF. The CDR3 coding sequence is TGTGCCATCAGTGGACAGGGCTACGAGCAGTACTTC.

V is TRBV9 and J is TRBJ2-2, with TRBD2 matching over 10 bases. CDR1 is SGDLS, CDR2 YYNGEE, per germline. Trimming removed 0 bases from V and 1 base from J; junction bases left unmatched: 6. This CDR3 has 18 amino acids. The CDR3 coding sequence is TGTGCCAGCAGCGTAGGCAGCGGGGGGGTCGGGAACACCGGGGAGCTGTTTTTT. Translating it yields CASSVGSGGVGNTGELFF.

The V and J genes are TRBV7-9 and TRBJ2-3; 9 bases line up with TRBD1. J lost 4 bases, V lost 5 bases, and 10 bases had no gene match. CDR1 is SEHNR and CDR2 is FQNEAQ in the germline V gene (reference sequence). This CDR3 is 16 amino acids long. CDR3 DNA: TGTGCCAGCAGCCTTTCCTTTACAGGGGGCGCAGATACGCAGTATTTT. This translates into CASSLSFTGGADTQYF.

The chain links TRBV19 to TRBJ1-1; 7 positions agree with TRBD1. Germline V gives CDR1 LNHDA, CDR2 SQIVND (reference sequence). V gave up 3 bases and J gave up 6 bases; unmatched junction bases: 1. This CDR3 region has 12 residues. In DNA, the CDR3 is TGTGCCAGTAGTATGCAGGGGGCTGAAGCTTTCTTT. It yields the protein CASSMQGAEAFF.

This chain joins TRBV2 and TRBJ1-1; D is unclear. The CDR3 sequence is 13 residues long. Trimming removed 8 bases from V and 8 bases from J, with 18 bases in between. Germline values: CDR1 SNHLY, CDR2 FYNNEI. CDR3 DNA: TGTGCCAGCGGCCGGCCGTACCTTAGCGAAGCTTTCTTT. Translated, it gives CASGRPYLSEAFF.

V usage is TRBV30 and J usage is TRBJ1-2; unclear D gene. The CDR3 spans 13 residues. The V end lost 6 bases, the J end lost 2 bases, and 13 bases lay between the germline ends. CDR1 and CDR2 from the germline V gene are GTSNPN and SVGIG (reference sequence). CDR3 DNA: TGTGCCTGCCCATTTGAGGGAAACTATGGCTACACCTTC. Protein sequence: CACPFEGNYGYTF.

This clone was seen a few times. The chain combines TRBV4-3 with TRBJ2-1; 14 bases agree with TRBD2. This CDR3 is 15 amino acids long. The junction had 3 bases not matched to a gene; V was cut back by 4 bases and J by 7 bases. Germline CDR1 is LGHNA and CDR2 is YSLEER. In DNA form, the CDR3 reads TGCGCCAGCAGCCGAGGGACTAGCGGGAGAAATGAGCAGTTCTTC. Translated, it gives CASSRGTSGRNEQFF.

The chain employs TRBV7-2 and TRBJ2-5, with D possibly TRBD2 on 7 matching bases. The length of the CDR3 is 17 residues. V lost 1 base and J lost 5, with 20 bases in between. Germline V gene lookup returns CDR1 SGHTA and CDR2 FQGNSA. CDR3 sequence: CASSLVGWPGGDETQYF. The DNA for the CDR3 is TGTGCCAGCAGCTTAGTCGGCTGGCCGGGGGGCGATGAGACCCAGTACTTC.

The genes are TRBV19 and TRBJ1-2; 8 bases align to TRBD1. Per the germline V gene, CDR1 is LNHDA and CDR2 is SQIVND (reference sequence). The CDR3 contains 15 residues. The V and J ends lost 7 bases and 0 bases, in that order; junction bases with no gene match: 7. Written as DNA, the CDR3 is TGTGCCAGTACCTCACAGGGGGACCCTAACTATGGCTACACCTTC. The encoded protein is CASTSQGDPNYGYTF.

CDR3 loop: CASSFGQAMNTEAFF. For the CDR3, the DNA is TGTGCCAGCAGCTTCGGACAGGCCATGAACACTGAAGCTTTCTTT. The chain has TRBV11-2 and TRBJ1-1, with 7 bases that match TRBD1. The V segment lost 3 bases and the J segment 0 bases; nucleotides outside the gene matches: 4. CDR3 length: 15 amino acids. Germline assignment: CDR1 SGHAT and CDR2 FQNNGV.

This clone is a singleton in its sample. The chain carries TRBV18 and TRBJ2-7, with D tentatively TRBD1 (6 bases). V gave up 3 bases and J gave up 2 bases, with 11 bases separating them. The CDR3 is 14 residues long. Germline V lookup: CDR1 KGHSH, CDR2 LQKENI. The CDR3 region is CASSPAGQPYEQYF. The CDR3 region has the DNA TGTGCCAGCTCACCGGCAGGACAGCCCTACGAGCAGTACTTC.

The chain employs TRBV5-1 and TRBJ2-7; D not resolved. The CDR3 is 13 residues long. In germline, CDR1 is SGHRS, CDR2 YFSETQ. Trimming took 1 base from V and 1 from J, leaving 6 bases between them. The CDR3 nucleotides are TGCGCCAGCAGCTTGCTTACTTCCTACGAGCAGTACTTC. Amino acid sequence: CASSLLTSYEQYF.

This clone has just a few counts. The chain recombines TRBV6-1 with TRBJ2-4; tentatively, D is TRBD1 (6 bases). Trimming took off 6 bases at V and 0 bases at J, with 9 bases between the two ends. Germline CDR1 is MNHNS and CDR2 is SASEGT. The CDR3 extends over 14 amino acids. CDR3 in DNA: TGTGCCAGCAGGGACAGTGTAGCCAAAAACATTCAGTACTTC. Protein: CASRDSVAKNIQYF.

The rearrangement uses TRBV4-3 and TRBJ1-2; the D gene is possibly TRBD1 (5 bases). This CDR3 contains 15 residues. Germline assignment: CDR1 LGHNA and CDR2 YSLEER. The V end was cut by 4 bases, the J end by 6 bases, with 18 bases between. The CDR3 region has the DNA TGCGCCAGCAGCCTGGGGCGGGGTAGGAATGATGGCTACACCTTC. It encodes CASSLGRGRNDGYTF.

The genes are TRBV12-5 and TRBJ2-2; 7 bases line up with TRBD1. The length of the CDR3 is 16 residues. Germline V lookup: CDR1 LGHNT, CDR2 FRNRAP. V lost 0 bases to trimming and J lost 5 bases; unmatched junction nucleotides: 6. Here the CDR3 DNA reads TGTGCTAGTGGTTTGGTTATAAGGGGGCAGACCGGGGAGCTGTTTTTT. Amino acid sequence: CASGLVIRGQTGELFF.